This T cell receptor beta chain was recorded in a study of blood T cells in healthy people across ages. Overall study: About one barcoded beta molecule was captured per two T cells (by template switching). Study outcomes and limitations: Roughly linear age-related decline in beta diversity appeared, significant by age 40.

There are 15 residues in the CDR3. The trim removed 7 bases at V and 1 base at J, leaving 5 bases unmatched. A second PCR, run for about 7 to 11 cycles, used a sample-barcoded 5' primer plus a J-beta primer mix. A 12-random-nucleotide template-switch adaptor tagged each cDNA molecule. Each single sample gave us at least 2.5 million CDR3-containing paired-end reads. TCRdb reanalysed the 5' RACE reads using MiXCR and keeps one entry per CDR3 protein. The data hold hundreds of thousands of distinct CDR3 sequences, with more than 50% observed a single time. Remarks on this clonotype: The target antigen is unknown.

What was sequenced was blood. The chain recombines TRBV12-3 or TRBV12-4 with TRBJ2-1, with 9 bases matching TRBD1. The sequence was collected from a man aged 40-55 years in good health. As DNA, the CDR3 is TGTGCCAGCACTTTGGGACAGGGATCCTACAATGAGCAGTTCTTC. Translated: CASTLGQGSYNEQFF.